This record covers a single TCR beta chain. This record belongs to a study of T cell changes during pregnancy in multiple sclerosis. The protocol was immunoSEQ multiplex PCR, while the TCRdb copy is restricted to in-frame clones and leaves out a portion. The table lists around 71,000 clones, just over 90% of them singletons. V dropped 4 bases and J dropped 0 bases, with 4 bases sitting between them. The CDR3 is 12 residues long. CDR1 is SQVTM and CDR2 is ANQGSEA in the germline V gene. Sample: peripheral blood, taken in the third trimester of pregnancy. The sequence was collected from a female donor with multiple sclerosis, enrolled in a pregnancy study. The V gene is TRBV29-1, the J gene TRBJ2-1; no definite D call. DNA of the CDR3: TGCAGCGTTGTCATCTCCTACAATGAGCAGTTCTTC. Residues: CSVVISYNEQFF.